This entry features one TCR beta chain sequence. The record originates from a study of blood T cell repertoires in COVID-19. Across the study: Samples of COVID-19 (acute and convalescent) were obtained from the United States, Italy and Spain. In each case, the material was cDNA or gDNA derived from T cells, B-cell-depleted T cells, or PBMCs.

As processed by the authors: Nucleated cell counts were estimated from reference gene primer amplification. Profiled with immunoSEQ multiplex PCR; TCRdb holds only in-frame clones, not every one. That table supplies the V and J calls and clone size; D and trimming were determined from the DNA. Found here are some 110,000 clones, about 80% of them singletons; the top ten hold approximately 7%. This CDR3 comprises 13 residues. Trimming took 1 base from V and 7 from J, leaving 10 bases between them. This chain uses TRBV12-3 or TRBV12-4 with TRBJ1-2; D gene ambiguous. The sample taken for sequencing was peripheral blood. This TCR derives from a man aged 70-80 years with active or convalescent COVID-19. CDR3 sequence: CASSLGGEGGYTF. Written as DNA, the CDR3 is TGTGCCAGCAGTTTAGGGGGAGAGGGTGGCTACACCTTC.